Listed below are T cell receptor beta chains from one sample, sequenced in a study of chemoradiotherapy in HPV16-positive cancers. Profiling relied on immunoSEQ multiplex PCR, and the TCRdb table lists in-frame clones only, not all of them. The data show some 30,000 clones, just under 80% seen once. The source material was blood, sampled from a patient who underwent chemoradiotherapy. These receptors all stem from a human donor with HPV-associated anogenital cancer. Each CDR3 is given with its conserved first and last residue. The D gene is left open where the match is weak. Size is omitted from some rows. Given values are once, few, many or a class for expanded clones.

TRBJ1-1	-	-	TRBV6-6	CASSYSGGTAEAFF	TGTGCCAGCAGTTACTCCGGGGGGACGGCTGAAGCTTTCTTT
TRBJ1-3	-	TRBD1	TRBV5-1	CASSLQGAGNTIYF	TGCGCCAGCAGCTTACAGGGGGCTGGAAACACCATATATTTT
TRBJ2-1	-	-	TRBV7-2	CASSLGSSYNEQFF	TGTGCCAGCAGTTTGGGTAGTTCCTACAATGAGCAGTTCTTC
TRBJ2-1	few	-	TRBV19	CASSMGAVMDNEQFF	TGTGCCAGTAGTATGGGGGCCGTGATGGACAATGAGCAGTTCTTC
TRBJ1-1	-	TRBD1	TRBV30	CAWGGQGPEAFF	TGTGCCTGGGGAGGACAGGGCCCTGAAGCTTTCTTT
TRBJ2-6	-	-	TRBV10-1	CARNGTPPSGANVLTF	TGCGCCCGGAACGGGACCCCTCCATCTGGGGCCAACGTCCTGACTTTC
TRBJ2-5	once	-	TRBV5-4	CASSPRGPETQYF	TGTGCCAGCAGCCCCCGAGGGCCCGAGACCCAGTACTTC
TRBJ1-2	few	-	TRBV7-2	CASSLAGVGGYTF	TGTGCCAGCAGCTTAGCCGGGGTTGGAGGCTACACCTTC
TRBJ1-2	medium-sized	-	TRBV10-3	CAISETRALRLMGGYTF	TGTGCCATCAGTGAGACCAGGGCCCTTAGGTTGATGGGTGGCTACACCTTC
TRBJ2-5	-	-	TRBV2	CASLEESGSQETQYF	TGTGCCAGCCTGGAGGAGTCTGGCTCCCAAGAGACCCAGTACTTC
TRBJ1-5	-	-	TRBV9	CASSASQGSNQPQHF	TGTGCCAGCAGCGCCTCACAGGGCTCCAATCAGCCCCAGCATTTT
TRBJ1-2	-	-	TRBV5-5	CASSSYRARGYGYTF	TGTGCCAGCAGCTCGTACAGGGCGCGGGGCTATGGCTACACCTTC
TRBJ2-3	-	-	TRBV6-5	CASTPGGTDTQYF	TGTGCCAGCACCCCCGGGGGCACAGATACGCAGTATTTT